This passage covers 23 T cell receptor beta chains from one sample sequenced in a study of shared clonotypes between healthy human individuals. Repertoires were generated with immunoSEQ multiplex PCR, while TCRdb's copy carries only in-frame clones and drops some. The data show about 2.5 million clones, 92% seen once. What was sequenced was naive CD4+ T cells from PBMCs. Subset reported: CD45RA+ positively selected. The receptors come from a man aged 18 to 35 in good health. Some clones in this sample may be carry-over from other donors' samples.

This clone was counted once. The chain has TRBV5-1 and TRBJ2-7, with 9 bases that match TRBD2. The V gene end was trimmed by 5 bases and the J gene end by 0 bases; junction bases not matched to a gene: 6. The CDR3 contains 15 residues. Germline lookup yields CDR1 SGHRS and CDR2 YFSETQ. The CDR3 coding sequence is TGCGCCAGCAGACCTAGCGGGGCCGCCTCCTACGAGCAGTACTTC. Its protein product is CASRPSGAASYEQYF. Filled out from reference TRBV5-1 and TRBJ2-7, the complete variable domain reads KAGVTQTPRYLIKTRGQQVTLSCSPISGHRSVSWYQQTPGQGLQFLFEYFSETQRNKGNFPGRFSGRQFSNSRSEMNVSTLELGDSALYLCASRPSGAASYEQYFGPGTRLTVT.

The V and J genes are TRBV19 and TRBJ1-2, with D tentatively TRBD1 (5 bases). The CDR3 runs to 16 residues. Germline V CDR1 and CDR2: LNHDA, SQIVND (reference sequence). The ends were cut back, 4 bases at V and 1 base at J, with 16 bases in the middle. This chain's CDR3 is CASSRASGLFNYGYTF. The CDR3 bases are TGTGCCAGTAGTAGGGCGTCGGGACTTTTTAACTATGGCTACACCTTC.

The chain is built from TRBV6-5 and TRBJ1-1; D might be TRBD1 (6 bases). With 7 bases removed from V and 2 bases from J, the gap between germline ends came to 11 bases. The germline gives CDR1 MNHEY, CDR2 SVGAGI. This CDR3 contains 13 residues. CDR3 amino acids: CASTSDSNTEAFF. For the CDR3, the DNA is TGTGCCAGCACCTCGGACAGTAACACTGAAGCTTTCTTT.

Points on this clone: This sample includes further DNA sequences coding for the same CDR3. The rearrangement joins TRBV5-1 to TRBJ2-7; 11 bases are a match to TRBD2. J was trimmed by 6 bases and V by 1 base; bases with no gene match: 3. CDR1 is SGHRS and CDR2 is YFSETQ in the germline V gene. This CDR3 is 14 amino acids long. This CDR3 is CASSLTSGSGEQYF. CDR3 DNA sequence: TGCGCCAGCAGCTTGACTAGCGGGAGCGGCGAGCAGTACTTC.

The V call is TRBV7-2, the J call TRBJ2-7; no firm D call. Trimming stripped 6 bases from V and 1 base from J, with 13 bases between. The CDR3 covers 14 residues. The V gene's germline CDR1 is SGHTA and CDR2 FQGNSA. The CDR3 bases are TGTGCCAGCAGAGATCCGGGTCAATCCTACGAGCAGTACTTC. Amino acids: CASRDPGQSYEQYF.

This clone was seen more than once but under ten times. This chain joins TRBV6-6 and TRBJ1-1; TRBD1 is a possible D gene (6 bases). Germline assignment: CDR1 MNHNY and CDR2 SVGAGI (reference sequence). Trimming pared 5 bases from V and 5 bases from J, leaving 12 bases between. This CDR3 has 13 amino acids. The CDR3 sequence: CASSARGPTEAFF. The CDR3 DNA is TGTGCCAGCAGTGCACGGGGGCCGACTGAAGCTTTCTTT.

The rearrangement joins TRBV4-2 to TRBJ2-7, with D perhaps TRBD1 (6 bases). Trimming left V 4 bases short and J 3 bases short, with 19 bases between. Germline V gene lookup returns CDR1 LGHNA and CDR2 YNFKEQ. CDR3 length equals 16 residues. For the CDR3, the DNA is TGTGCCAGCAGCCCGACAGCCGGGACAACCCTCTACGAGCAGTACTTC. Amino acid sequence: CASSPTAGTTLYEQYF.

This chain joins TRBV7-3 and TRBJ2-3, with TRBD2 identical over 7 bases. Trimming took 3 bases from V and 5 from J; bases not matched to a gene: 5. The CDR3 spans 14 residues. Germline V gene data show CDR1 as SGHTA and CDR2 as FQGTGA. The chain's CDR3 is CASSLGGPRDTQYF. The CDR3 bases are TGTGCCAGCAGCTTGGGAGGGCCAAGAGATACGCAGTATTTT. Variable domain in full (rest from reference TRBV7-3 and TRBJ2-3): GAGVSQTPSNKVTEKGKYVELRCDPISGHTALYWYRQSLGQGPEFLIYFQGTGAADDSGLPNDRFFAVRPEGSVSTLKIQRTERGDSAVYLCASSLGGPRDTQYFGPGTRLTVL.

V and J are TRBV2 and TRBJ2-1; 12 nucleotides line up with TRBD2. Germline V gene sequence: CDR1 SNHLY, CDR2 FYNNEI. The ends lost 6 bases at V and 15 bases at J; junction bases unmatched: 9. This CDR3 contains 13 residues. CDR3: CASSETSGSSRFF. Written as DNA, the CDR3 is TGTGCCAGCAGCGAGACTAGCGGGAGTTCTCGGTTCTTC.

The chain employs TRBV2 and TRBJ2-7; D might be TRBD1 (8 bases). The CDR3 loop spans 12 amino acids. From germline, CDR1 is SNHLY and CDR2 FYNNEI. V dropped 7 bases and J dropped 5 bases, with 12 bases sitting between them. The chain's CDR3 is CASNRGGNEQYF. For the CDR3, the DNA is TGTGCCAGCAACAGGGGGGGCAACGAGCAGTACTTC.

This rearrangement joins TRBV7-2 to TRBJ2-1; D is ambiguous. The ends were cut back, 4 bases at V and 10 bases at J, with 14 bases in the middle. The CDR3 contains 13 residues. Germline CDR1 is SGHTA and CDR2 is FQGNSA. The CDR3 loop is CASSSTTSVEQFF. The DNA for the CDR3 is TGTGCCAGCAGCTCCACTACTTCGGTCGAGCAGTTCTTC.

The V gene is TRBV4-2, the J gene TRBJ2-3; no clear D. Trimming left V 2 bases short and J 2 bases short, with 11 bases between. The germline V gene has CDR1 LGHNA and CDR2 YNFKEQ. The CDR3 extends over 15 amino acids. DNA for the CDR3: TGTGCCAGCAGCCAAAGTTATGCCCCCACAGATACGCAGTATTTT. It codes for CASSQSYAPTDTQYF.

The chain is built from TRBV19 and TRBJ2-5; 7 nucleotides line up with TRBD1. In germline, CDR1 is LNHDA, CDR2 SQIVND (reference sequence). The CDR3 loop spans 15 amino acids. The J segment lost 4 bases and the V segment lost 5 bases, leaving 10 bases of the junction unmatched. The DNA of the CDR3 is TGTGCCAGTAGTTTACAGGGGACCACCGGAGAGACCCAGTACTTC. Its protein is CASSLQGTTGETQYF.

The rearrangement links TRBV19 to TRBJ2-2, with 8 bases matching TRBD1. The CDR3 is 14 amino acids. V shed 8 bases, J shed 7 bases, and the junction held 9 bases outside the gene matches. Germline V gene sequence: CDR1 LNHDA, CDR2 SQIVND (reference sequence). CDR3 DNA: TGTGCCAGTCGGGACAGGAGAAGGCTCGGGGAGCTGTTTTTT. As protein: CASRDRRRLGELFF. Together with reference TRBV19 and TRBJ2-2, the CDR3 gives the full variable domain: DGGITQSPKYLFRKEGQNVTLSCEQNLNHDAMYWYRQDPGQGLRLIYYSQIVNDFQKGDIAEGYSVSREKKESFPLTVTSAQKNPTAFYLCASRDRRRLGELFFGEGSRLTVL.

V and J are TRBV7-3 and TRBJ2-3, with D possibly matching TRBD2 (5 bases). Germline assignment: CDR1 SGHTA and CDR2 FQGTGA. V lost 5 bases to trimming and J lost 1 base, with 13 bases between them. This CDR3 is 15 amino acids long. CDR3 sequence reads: CASSPGLVGTDTQYF. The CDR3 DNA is TGTGCCAGCAGCCCGGGGTTGGTCGGCACAGATACGCAGTATTTT. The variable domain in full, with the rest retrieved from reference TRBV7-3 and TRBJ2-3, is GAGVSQTPSNKVTEKGKYVELRCDPISGHTALYWYRQSLGQGPEFLIYFQGTGAADDSGLPNDRFFAVRPEGSVSTLKIQRTERGDSAVYLCASSPGLVGTDTQYFGPGTRLTVL.

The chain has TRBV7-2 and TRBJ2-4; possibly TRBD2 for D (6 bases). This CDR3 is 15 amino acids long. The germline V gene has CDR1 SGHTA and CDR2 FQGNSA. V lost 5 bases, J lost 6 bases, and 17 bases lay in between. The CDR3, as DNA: TGTGCCAGCAGCCTCATTTCGGGGGTTCTAAACATTCAGTACTTC. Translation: CASSLISGVLNIQYF.

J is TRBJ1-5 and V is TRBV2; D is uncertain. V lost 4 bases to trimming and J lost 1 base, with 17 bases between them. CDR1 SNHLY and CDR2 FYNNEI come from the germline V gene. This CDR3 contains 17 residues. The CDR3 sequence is CASSGRMRPESNQPQHF. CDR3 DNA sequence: TGTGCCAGCAGTGGTAGGATGAGGCCGGAGAGCAATCAGCCCCAGCATTTT.

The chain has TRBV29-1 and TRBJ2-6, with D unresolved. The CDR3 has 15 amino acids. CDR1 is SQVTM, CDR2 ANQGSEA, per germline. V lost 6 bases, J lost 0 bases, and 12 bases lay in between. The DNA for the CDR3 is TGCAGCGTAAGAGACGACACCTCTGGGGCCAACGTCCTGACTTTC. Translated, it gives CSVRDDTSGANVLTF.

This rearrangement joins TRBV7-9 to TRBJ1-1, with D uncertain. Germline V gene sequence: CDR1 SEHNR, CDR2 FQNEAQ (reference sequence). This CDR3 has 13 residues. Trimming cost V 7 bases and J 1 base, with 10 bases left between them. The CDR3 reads CASIWAGNTEAFF. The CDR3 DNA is TGTGCCAGCATCTGGGCGGGGAACACTGAAGCTTTCTTT.

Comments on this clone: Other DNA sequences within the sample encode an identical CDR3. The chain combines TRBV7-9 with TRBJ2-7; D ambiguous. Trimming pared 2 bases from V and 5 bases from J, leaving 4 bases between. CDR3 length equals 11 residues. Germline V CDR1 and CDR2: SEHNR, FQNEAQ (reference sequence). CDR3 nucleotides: TGTGCCAGCAGCTTATCCGACGAGCAGTACTTC. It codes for CASSLSDEQYF.

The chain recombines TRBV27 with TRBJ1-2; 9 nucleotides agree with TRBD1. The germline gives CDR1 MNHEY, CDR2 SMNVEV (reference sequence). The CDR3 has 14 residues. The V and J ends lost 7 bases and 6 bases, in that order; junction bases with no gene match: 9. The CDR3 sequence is CASNLKQGADGYTF. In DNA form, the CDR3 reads TGTGCCAGCAACCTGAAACAGGGGGCGGATGGCTACACCTTC.

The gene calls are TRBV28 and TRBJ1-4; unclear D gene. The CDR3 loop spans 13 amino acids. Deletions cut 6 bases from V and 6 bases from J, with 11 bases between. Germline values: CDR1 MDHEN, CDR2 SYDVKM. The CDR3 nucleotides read TGTGCCAGCAGCCCCCGACAAGATGAAAAACTGTTTTTT. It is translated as CASSPRQDEKLFF. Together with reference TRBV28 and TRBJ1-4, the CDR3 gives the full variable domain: DVKVTQSSRYLVKRTGEKVFLECVQDMDHENMFWYRQDPGLGLRLIYFSYDVKMKEKGDIPEGYSVSREKKERFSLILESASTNQTSMYLCASSPRQDEKLFFGSGTQLSVL.

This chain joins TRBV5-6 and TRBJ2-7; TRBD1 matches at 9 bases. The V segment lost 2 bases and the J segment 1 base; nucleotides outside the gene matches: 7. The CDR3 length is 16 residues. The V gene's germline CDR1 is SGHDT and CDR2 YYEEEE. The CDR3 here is CASSFFLTGGSYEQYF. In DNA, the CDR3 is TGTGCCAGCAGCTTCTTCTTGACAGGGGGATCCTACGAGCAGTACTTC.